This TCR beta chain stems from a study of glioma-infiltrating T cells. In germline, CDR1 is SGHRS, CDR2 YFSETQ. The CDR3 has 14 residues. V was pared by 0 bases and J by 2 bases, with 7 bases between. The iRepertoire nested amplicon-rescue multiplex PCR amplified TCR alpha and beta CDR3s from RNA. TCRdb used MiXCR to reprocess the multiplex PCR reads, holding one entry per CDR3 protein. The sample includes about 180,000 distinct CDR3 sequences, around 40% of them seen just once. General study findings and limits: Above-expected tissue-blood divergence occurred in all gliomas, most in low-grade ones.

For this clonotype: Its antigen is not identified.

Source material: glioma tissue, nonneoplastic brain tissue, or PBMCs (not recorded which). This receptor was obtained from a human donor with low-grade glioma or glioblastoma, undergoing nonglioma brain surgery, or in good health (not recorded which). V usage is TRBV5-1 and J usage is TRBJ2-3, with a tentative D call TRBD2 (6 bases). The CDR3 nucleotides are TGCGCCAGCAGCTTGGGGGACTTCACAGATACGCAGTATTTT. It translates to CASSLGDFTDTQYF.